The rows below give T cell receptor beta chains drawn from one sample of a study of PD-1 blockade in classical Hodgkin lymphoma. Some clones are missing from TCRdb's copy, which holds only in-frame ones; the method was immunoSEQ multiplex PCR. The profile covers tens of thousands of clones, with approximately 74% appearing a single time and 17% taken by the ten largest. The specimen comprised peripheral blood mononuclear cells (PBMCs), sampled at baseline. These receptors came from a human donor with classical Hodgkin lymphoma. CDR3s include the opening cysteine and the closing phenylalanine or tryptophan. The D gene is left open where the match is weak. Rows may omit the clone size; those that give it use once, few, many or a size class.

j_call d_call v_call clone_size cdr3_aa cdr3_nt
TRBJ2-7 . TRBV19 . CASSFNRDSYEQYF TGTGCCAGTAGTTTCAACAGGGATTCCTACGAGCAGTACTTC
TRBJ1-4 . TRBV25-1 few CASKGTTNEKLFF TGTGCCAGCAAGGGGACAACTAATGAAAAACTGTTTTTT
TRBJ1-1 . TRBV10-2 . CASRRGPNVNTEAFF TGCGCCAGCAGGAGGGGCCCAAATGTGAACACTGAAGCTTTCTTT
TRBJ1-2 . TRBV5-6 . CASSFRGSWIYGYTF TGTGCCAGCAGCTTCCGAGGGAGTTGGATCTATGGCTACACCTTC
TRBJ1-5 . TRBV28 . CASSFWSDSNQPQHF TGTGCCAGCAGTTTTTGGTCAGATAGCAATCAGCCCCAGCATTTT
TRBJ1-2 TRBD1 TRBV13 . CASSLQKKPDRQYGYTF TGTGCCAGCAGCTTACAAAAGAAGCCGGACAGGCAGTATGGCTACACCTTC
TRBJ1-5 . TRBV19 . CASSIKQSSSYQPQHF TGTGCCAGTAGTATTAAACAGAGTTCCTCCTATCAGCCCCAGCATTTT
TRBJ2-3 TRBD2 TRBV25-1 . CASSKTSITDTQYF TGTGCCAGCAGTAAGACTAGCATCACAGATACGCAGTATTTT
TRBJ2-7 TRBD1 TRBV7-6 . CASSSGTGRQYF TGTGCCAGCAGCTCTGGGACAGGGAGGCAGTACTTC
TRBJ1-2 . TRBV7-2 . CASTPSLADPNYGYTF TGTGCCAGCACCCCCTCCCTAGCGGACCCTAACTATGGCTACACCTTC
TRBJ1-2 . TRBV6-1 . CASSIQGGGYTF TGTGCCAGCAGTATCCAGGGTGGCGGCTACACCTTC
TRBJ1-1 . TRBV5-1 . CASSFSVGNTEAFF TGCGCCAGCAGCTTCTCCGTCGGGAACACTGAAGCTTTCTTT
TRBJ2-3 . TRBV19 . CASSIGQTTDTQYF TGTGCCAGTAGTATAGGCCAGACTACAGATACGCAGTATTTT
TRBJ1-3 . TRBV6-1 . CASTRIGSGNTIYF TGTGCCAGCACCCGGATAGGCTCTGGAAACACCATATATTTT
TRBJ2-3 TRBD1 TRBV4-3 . CASSQDIRGQSTDTQYF TGCGCCAGCAGCCAAGATATCCGGGGACAGAGCACAGATACGCAGTATTTT
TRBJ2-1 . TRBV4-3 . CASSQELTGALNEQFF TGCGCCAGCAGCCAAGAGCTAACGGGAGCCCTAAATGAGCAGTTCTTC
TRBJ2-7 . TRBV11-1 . CASSSFRRGDIRAYEQYF TGTGCCAGCAGCTCTTTTCGGCGTGGGGACATAAGGGCCTACGAGCAGTACTTC
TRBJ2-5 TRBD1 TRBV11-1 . CASSFRDRETQYF TGTGCCAGCAGCTTTAGGGACAGAGAGACCCAGTACTTC
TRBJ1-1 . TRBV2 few CASSERQNTEAFF TGTGCCAGCAGTGAAAGACAGAACACTGAAGCTTTCTTT
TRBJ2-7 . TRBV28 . CASSLSYYEQYF TGTGCCAGCAGTTTATCATACTACGAGCAGTACTTC
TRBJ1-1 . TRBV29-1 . CSVSGGMNTEAFF TGCAGCGTTTCGGGGGGCATGAACACTGAAGCTTTCTTT
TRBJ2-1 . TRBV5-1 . CASSLREVRVNEQFF TGCGCCAGCAGCTTACGAGAGGTGAGGGTGAATGAGCAGTTCTTC
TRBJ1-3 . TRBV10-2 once CASSREGGLAGNTIYF TGCGCCAGCAGCAGAGAAGGGGGGTTAGCTGGAAACACCATATATTTT
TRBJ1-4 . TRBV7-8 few CASSRTEDNEKLFF TGTGCCAGCAGCCGGACAGAAGATAATGAAAAACTGTTTTTT
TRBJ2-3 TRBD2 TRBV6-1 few CASSVTSGGVGTQYF TGTGCCAGCAGTGTAACTAGCGGGGGGGTAGGTACGCAGTATTTT
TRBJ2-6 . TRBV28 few CASMRGVGANVLTF TGTGCCAGCATGAGGGGGGTTGGGGCCAACGTCCTGACTTTC
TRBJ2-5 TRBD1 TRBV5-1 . CASSFLRPVDRTQETQYF TGCGCCAGCAGCTTTTTACGGCCTGTGGACAGGACACAAGAGACCCAGTACTTC
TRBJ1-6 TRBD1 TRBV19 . CASSIRGPDSPLHF TGTGCCAGTAGTATCAGGGGGCCAGATTCACCCCTCCACTTT
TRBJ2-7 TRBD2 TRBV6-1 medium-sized CASSVTLAGANSYEQYF TGTGCCAGCAGTGTAACTCTAGCGGGAGCCAACTCCTACGAGCAGTACTTC
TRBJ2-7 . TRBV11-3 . CASSLESDPCEQYF TGTGCCAGCAGCTTAGAATCGGATCCGTGCGAGCAGTACTTC
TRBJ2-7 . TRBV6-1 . CASSEAGIGRQTLPYEQYF TGTGCCAGCAGTGAAGCGGGCATTGGTCGTCAGACGCTGCCCTACGAGCAGTACTTC
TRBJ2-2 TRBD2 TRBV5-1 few CASSKGLPLPNTGELFF TGCGCCAGCAGCAAGGGACTACCCTTGCCGAACACCGGGGAGCTGTTTTTT
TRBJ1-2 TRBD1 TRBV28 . CASTLGTGLRYGYTF TGTGCCAGCACTCTTGGGACAGGGCTTCGCTATGGCTACACCTTC
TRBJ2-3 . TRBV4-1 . CASSQGPAGDTQYF TGCGCCAGCAGCCAGGGGCCCGCAGGCGATACGCAGTATTTT
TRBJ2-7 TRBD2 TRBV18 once CASSPRRTRDYEQYF TGTGCCAGCTCACCCAGGAGGACTAGGGACTACGAGCAGTACTTC
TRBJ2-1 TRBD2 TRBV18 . CASSPGPGGGYNEQFF TGTGCCAGCTCACCAGGCCCCGGGGGGGGTTACAATGAGCAGTTCTTC
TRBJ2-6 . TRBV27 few CASSYGLGSGANVLTF TGTGCCAGCAGTTATGGGCTCGGCTCTGGGGCCAACGTCCTGACTTTC
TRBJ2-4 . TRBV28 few CASSLQARTKNIQYF TGTGCCAGCAGTTTACAGGCCCGAACCAAAAACATTCAGTACTTC
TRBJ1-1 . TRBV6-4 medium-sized CASSVTAGDYTEAFF TGTGCCAGCAGTGTTACTGCAGGGGACTACACTGAAGCTTTCTTT
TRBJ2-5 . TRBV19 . CASSIRGGRETQYF TGTGCCAGTAGTATTCGGGGCGGGCGAGAGACCCAGTACTTC
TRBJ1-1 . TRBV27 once CASSSTPNTEAFF TGTGCCAGCAGTTCCACTCCAAACACTGAAGCTTTCTTT
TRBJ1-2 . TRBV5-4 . CASSLYGQLYGGDGYTF TGTGCCAGCAGCCTCTATGGACAGCTCTATGGAGGGGATGGCTACACCTTC
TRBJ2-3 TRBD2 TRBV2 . CASSVGVGGADTQYF TGTGCCAGCAGTGTAGGAGTGGGAGGGGCAGATACGCAGTATTTT
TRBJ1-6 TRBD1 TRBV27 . CASSYRGAGSPLHF TGTGCCAGCAGTTACAGGGGCGCAGGATCACCCCTCCACTTT
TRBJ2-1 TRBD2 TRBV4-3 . CASSRAGGTYNEQFF TGCGCCAGCAGCCGAGCGGGGGGGACTTACAATGAGCAGTTCTTC
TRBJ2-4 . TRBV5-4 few CASSLRGAVDIQYF TGTGCCAGCAGCTTGCGTGGGGCGGTGGACATTCAGTACTTC
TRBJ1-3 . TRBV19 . CASSTLLTSSGNTIYF TGTGCCAGTAGTACCTTACTAACCTCCTCTGGAAACACCATATATTTT
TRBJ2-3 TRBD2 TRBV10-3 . CANSGGITDTQYF TGTGCCAACTCGGGGGGGATCACAGATACGCAGTATTTT
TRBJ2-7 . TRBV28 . CASSLGGEQYF TGTGCCAGCAGTTTAGGTGGCGAGCAGTACTTC
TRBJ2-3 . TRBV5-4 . CASSQGPPDTQYF TGTGCCAGCAGCCAAGGTCCCCCAGATACGCAGTATTTT
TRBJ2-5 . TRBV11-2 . CASSLLVTETQYF TGTGCCAGCAGCTTATTGGTTACGGAGACCCAGTACTTC
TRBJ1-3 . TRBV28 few CASNDRRSGNTIYF TGTGCCAGCAATGACAGGCGCTCTGGAAACACCATATATTTT
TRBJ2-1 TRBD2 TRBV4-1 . CATSGGYNEQFF TGCGCCACCTCGGGAGGGTACAATGAGCAGTTCTTC